Ten or more counts support the clone carrying this T cell receptor (beta chain). Its specificity is unknown. The source of the sample is a study of naive and memory T cell subsets. General study points: Over 85% of naive TCR sequences appeared only once, unlike memory subsets. Each distinct alpha or beta sequence counts as one clonotype. Possibly reflecting memory cells re-expressing CD45RA, a few larger clonotypes occurred in naive repertoires, especially CD8.

The beta constant-region primer was an equimolar mix of two oligonucleotides covering TRBC1 and TRBC2. Nested alpha and beta constant-region primers with the SP2 primer drove four PCR rounds on ligated cDNA. Ligation attached a single-stranded oligonucleotide with a 12-nucleotide UMI and the SP2 primer to the cDNA 3' end. Via MiXCR, TCRdb re-called the UMI-ligation and nested PCR reads, giving one row per CDR3 protein. The sample records roughly 83,000 distinct CDR3 sequences, 10% to 12% being singletons. Germline CDR1 and CDR2: MNHEY and SVGAGI. This CDR3 spans 17 amino acids. V lost 8 bases, J lost 7 bases, and 19 bases stayed unmatched. Alpha and beta libraries were amplified separately from the second PCR onward.

Material for sequencing was naive CD4+ T cells from blood. The V and J genes are TRBV6-5 and TRBJ2-1, with 8 bases lining up with TRBD1. This receptor was obtained from a human donor in good health. The CDR3: CASHPAVRGLGGNEQFF. As DNA, the CDR3 is TGTGCCAGCCACCCCGCTGTCAGGGGGCTCGGCGGGAATGAGCAGTTCTTC.